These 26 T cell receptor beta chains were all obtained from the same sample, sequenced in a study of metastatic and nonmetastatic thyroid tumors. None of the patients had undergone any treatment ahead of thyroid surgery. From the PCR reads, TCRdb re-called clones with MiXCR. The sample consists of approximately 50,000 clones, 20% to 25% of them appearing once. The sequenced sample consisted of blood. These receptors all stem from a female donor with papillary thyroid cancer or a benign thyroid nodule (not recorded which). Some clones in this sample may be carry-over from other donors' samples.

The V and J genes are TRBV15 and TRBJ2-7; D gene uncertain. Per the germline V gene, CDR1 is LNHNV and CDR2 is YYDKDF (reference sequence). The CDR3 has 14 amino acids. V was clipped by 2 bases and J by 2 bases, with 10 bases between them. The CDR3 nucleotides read TGTGCCACCAGCAGATCAGGTGGCACCTACGAGCAGTACTTC. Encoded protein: CATSRSGGTYEQYF.

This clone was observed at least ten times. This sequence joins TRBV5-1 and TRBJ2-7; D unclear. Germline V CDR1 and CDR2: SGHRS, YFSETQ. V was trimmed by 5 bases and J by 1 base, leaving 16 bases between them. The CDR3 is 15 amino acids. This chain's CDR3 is CASRVVAYLSYEQYF. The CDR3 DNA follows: TGCGCCAGCAGGGTGGTGGCCTACCTATCCTACGAGCAGTACTTC.

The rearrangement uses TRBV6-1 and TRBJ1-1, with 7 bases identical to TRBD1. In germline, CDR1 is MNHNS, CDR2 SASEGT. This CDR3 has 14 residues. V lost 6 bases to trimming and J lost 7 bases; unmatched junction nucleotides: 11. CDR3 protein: CASRLDRVRGEAFF. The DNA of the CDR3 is TGTGCCAGCAGACTAGACAGGGTAAGGGGTGAAGCTTTCTTT.

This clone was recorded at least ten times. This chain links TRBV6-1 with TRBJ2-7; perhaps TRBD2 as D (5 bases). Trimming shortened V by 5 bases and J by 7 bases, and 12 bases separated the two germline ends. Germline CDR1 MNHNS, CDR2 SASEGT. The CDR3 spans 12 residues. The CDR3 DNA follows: TGTGCCAGCAGTCCCCGACGGGGAGAGCAGTACTTC. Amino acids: CASSPRRGEQYF.

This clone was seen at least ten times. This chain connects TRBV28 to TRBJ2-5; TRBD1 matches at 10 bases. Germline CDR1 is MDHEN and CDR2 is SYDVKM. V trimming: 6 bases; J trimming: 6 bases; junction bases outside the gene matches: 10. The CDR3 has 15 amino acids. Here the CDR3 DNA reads TGTGCCAGCAGGGGAGAGGGACAGGGGATAAAGACCCAGTACTTC. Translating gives CASRGEGQGIKTQYF.

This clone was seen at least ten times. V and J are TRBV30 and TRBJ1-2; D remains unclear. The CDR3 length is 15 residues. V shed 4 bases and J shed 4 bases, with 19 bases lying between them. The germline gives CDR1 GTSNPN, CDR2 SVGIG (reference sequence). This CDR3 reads CAWTKIPRTLYGYTF. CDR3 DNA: TGTGCCTGGACCAAAATCCCGAGAACGCTCTATGGCTACACCTTC.

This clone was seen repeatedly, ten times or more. Here the CDR3 DNA reads TGTGCCAGCAGCCCACCTGTAGCGGGGGGGGGTGCTACGCAGTATTTT. It is translated as CASSPPVAGGGATQYF. J is TRBJ2-3 and V is TRBV11-1; TRBD2 aligns across 11 bases. CDR3 length: 16 residues. Germline V gene sequence: CDR1 SGHAT, CDR2 FQDESV (reference sequence). Trimming at V came to 5 bases and at J to 8 bases, leaving 12 bases not matched to a gene.

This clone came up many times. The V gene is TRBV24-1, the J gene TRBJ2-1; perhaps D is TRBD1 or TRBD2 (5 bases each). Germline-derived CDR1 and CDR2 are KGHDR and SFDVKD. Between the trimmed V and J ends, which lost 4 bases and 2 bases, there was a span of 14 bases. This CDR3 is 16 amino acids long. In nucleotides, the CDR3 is TGTGCCACCAGTGACCTCCGGGACGCAACCTACAATGAGCAGTTCTTC. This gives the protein CATSDLRDATYNEQFF.

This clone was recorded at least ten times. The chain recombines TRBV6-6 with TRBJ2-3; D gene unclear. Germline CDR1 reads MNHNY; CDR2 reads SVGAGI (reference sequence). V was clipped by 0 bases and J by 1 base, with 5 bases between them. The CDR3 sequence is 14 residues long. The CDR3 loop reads CASSYSKGTDTQYF. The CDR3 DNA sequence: TGTGCCAGCAGTTACTCTAAAGGCACAGATACGCAGTATTTT.

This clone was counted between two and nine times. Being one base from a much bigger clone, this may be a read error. For the CDR3, the DNA is TGTGCCAGCAGCTTAGACAAGAACCAGTACTTC. Translated: CASSLDKNQYF. This chain joins TRBV7-8 and TRBJ2-5; D is unclear. The CDR3 spans 11 residues. Trimming pared 1 base from V and 10 bases from J, leaving 7 bases between. Germline V gene lookup returns CDR1 SGHVS and CDR2 FQNEAQ.

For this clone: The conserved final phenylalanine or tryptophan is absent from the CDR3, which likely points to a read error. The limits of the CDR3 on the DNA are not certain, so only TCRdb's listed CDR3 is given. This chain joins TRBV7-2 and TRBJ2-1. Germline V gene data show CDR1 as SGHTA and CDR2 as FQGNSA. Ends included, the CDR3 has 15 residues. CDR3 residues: CACSLATGALDEHFC.

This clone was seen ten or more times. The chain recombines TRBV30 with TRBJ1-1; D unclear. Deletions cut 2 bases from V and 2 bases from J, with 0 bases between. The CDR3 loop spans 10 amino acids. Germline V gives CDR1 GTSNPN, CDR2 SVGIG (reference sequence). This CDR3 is CAWSNTEAFF. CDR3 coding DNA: TGTGCCTGGAGTAACACTGAAGCTTTCTTT.

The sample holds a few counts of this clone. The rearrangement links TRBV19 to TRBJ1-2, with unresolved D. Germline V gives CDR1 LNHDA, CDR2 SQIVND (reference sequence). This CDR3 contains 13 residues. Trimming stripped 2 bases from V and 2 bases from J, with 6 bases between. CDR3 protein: CASSIFGNYGYTF. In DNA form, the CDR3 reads TGTGCCAGTAGTATATTTGGGAACTATGGCTACACCTTC.

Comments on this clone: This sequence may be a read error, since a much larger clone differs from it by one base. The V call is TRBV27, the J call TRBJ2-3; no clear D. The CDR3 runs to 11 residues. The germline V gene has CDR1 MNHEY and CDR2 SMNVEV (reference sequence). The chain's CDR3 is CASILEDTQYF. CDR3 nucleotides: TGTGCCAGCATTTTAGAAGATACGCAGTATTTT.

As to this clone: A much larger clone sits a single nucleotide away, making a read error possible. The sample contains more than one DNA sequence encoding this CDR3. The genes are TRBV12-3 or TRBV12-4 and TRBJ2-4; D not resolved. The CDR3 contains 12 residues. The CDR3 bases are TGTGCTAGCCGGACGGCCAAAAACATTCAGTACTTC. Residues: CASRTAKNIQYF.

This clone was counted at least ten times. In nucleotides, the CDR3 is TGCGCCAGCAGCAAACAGGGACAGAGGGGGGCAGATACGCAGTATTTT. Encoded protein: CASSKQGQRGADTQYF. The chain uses TRBV5-1 and TRBJ2-3, with D possibly TRBD1 on 7 matching bases. In germline, CDR1 is SGHRS, CDR2 YFSETQ. There are 16 residues in the CDR3. The V end lost 4 bases, the J end lost 4 bases, and 19 bases lay between the germline ends.

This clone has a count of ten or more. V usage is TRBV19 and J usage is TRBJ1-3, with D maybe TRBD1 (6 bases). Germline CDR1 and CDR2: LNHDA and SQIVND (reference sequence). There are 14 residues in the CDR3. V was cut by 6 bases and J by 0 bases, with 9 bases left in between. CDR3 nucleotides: TGTGCCAGTAGAGGACAGCTCTCTGGAAACACCATATATTTT. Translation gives CASRGQLSGNTIYF.

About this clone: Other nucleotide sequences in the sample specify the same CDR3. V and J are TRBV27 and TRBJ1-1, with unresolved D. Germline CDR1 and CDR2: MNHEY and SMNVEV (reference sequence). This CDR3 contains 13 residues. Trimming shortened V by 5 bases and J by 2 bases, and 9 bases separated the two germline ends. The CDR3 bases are TGTGCCAGCAGTCTGTGGGGAAACACTGAAGCTTTCTTT. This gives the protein CASSLWGNTEAFF.

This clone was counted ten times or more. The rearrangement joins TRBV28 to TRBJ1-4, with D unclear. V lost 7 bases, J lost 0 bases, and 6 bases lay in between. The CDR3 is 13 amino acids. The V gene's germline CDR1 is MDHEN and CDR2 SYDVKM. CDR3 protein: CASMDATNEKLFF. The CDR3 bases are TGTGCCAGCATGGACGCAACTAATGAAAAACTGTTTTTT.

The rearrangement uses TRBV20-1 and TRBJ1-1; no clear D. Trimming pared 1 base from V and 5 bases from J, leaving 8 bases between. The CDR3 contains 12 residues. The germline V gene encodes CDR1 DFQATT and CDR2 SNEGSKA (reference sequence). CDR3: CSARVLRTEAFF. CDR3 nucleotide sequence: TGCAGTGCTAGAGTTCTGAGGACTGAAGCTTTCTTT.

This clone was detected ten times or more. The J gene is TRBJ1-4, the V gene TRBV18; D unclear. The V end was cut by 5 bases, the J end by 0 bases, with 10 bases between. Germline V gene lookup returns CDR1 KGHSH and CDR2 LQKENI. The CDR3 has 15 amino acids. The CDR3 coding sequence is TGTGCCAGCTCAGGAGGAAGGCCAACTAATGAAAAACTGTTTTTT. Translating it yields CASSGGRPTNEKLFF.

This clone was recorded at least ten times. CDR3 DNA: TGTGCCAGCGGGCGCACAGTAACTGAAAAACTGTTTTTT. As protein: CASGRTVTEKLFF. The chain employs TRBV6-2 or TRBV6-3 and TRBJ1-4; D not resolved. This CDR3 has 13 residues. Looked up from germline, CDR1 is MNHEY and CDR2 is SVGEGT. V was trimmed by 8 bases and J by 7 bases, leaving 14 bases between them.

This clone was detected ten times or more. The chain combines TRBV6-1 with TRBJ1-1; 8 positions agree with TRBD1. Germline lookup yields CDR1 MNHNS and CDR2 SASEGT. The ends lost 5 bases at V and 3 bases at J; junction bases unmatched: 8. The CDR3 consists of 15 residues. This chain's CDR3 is CASSPDRGGYTEAFF. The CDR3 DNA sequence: TGTGCCAGCAGTCCCGACAGGGGAGGATACACTGAAGCTTTCTTT.

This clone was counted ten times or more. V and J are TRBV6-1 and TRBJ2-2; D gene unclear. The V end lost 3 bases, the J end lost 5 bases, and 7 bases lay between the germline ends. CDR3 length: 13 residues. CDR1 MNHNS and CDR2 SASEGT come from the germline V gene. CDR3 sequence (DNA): TGTGCCAGCAGTGACCGGGCAACCGGGGAGCTGTTTTTT. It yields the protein CASSDRATGELFF.

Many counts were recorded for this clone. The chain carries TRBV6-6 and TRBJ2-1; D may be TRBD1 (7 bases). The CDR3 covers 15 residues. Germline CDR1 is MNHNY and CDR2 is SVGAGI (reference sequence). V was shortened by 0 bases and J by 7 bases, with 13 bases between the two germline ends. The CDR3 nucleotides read TGTGCCAGCAGTTACTCGCACTCAGGGGGGAATGAGCAGTTCTTC. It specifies CASSYSHSGGNEQFF.

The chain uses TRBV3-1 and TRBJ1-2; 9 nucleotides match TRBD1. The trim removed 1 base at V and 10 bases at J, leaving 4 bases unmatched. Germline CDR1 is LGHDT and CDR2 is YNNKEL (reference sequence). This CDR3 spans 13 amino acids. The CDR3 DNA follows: TGTGCCAGCAGCCAAGTAGGACAGGGGAACTACACCTTC. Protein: CASSQVGQGNYTF.